The table lists the clone carrying this T cell receptor beta chain with a count of one. The data originate from a study of blood T cell repertoires in COVID-19. Turning to the study itself: Acute and convalescent COVID-19 samples came from the United States, Italy and Spain. From T cells, B-cell-depleted T cells, or PBMCs came the material, which was cDNA or gDNA.

Trimming removed 4 bases from V and 3 bases from J; junction bases left unmatched: 11. This CDR3 has 17 amino acids. In germline, CDR1 is LGHNT, CDR2 FRNRAP. TCRdb's copy holds only in-frame clones and misses some; the assay was immunoSEQ multiplex PCR. The data show around 52,000 clones, around 76% seen once. This TCR came from a woman in her sixties with acute or convalescent COVID-19. V and J are TRBV12-5 and TRBJ2-1, with 8 positions matching TRBD1. The sequencing sample was made of peripheral blood. CDR3 nucleotide sequence: TGTGCTAGTGGTTCTACAACACAGGGGGTAAGCTACAATGAGCAGTTCTTC. Protein sequence: CASGSTTQGVSYNEQFF.